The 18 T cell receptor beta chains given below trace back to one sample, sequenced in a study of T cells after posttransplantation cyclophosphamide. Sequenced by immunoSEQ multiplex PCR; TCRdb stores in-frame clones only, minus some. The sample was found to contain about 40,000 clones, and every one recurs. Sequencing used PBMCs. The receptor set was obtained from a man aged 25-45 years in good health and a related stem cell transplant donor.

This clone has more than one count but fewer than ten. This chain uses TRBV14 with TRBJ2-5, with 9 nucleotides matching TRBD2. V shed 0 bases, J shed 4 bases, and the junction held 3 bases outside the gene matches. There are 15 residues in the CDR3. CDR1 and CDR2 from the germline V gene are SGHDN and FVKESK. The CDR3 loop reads CASSQDGRGGETQYF. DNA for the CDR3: TGTGCCAGCAGCCAAGATGGGCGGGGGGGAGAGACCCAGTACTTC. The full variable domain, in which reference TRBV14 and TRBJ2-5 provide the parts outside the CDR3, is EAGVTQFPSHSVIEKGQTVTLRCDPISGHDNLYWYRRVMGKEIKFLLHFVKESKQDESGMPNNRFLAERTGGTYSTLKVQPAELEDSGVYFCASSQDGRGGETQYFGPGTRLLVL.

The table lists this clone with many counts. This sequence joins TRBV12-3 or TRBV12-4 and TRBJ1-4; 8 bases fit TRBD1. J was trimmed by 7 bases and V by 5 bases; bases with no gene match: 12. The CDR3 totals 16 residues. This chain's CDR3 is CASSRGGGQGGEKLFF. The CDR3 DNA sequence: TGTGCCAGCAGTAGGGGGGGCGGACAGGGAGGTGAAAAACTGTTTTTT.

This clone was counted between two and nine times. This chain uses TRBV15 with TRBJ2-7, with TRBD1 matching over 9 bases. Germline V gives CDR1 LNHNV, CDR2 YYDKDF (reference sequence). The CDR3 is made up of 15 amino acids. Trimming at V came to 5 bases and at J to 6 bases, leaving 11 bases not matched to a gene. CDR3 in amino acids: CATSGGDRGSGEQYF. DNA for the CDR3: TGTGCCACCAGCGGGGGAGACAGGGGGTCGGGCGAGCAGTACTTC.

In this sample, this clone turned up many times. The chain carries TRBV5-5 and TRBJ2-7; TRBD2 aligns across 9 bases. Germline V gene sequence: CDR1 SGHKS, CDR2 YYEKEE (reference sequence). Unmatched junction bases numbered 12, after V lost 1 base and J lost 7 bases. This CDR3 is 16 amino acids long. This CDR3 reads CASSLRQGLASGEQYF. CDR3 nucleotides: TGTGCCAGCAGCTTGAGGCAAGGACTAGCGTCGGGGGAGCAGTACTTC.

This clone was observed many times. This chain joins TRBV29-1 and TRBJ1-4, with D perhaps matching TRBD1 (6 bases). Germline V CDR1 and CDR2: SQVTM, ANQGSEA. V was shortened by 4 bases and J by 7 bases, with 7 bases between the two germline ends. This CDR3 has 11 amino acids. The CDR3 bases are TGCAGCGTTGGGACAGCTGAAAAACTGTTTTTT. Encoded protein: CSVGTAEKLFF.

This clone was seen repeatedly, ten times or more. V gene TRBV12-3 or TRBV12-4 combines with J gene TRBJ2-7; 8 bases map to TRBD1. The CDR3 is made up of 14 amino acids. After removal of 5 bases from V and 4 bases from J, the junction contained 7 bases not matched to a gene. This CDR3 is CASSGQGRNYEQYF. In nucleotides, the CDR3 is TGTGCCAGCAGTGGACAGGGACGGAATTACGAGCAGTACTTC.

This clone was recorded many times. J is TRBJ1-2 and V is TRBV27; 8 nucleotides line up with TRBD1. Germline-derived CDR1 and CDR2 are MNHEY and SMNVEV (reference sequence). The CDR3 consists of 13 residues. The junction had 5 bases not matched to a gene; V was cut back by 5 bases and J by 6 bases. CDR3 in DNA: TGTGCCAGCAGTCTGGACAGGGCCCATGGCTACACCTTC. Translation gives CASSLDRAHGYTF.

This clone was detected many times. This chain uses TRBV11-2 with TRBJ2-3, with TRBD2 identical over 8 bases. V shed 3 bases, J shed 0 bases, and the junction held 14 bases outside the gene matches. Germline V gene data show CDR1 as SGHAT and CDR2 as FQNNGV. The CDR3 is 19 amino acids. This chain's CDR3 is CASSFLGAGAPRSTDTQYF. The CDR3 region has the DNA TGTGCCAGCAGCTTTTTAGGAGCGGGGGCCCCCCGTAGCACAGATACGCAGTATTTT.

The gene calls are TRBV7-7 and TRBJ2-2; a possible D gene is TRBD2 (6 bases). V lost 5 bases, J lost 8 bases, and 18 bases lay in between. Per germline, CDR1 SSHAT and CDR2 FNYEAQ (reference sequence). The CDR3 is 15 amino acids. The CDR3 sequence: CASSPGGFFTGELFF. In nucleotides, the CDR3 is TGTGCCAGCAGCCCTGGGGGGTTCTTTACTGGGGAGCTGTTTTTT. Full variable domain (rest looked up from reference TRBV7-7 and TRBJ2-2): GAGVSQSPRYKVTKRGQDVTLRCDPISSHATLYWYQQALGQGPEFLTYFNYEAQPDKSGLPSDRFSAERPEGSISTLTIQRTEQRDSAMYRCASSPGGFFTGELFFGEGSRLTVL.

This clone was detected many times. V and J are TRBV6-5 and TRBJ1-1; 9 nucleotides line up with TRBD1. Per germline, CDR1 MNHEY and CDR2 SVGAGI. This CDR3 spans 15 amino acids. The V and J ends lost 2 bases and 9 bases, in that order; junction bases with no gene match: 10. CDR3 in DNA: TGTGCCAGCAGTTACATTTCACAGGGGGCAGTTCAAGCTTTCTTT. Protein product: CASSYISQGAVQAFF.

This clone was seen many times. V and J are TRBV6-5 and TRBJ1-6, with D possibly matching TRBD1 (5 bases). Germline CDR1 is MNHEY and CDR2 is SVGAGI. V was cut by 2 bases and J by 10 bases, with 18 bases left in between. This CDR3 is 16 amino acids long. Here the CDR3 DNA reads TGTGCCAGCAGTTACAATGGTAAGGTGGGGGGATCACCCCTCCACTTT. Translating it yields CASSYNGKVGGSPLHF.

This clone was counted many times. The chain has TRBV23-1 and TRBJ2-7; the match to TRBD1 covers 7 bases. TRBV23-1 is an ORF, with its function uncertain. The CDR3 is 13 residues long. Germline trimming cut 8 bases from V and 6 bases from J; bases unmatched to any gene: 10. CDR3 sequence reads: CASAWTGRGEQYF. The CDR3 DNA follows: TGCGCCAGCGCCTGGACAGGCCGGGGCGAGCAGTACTTC.

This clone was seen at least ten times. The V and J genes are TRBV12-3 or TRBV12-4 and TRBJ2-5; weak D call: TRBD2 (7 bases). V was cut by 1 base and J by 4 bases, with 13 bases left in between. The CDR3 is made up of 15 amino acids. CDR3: CASSLGGGGGETQYF. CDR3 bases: TGTGCCAGCAGTTTAGGAGGCGGGGGCGGAGAGACCCAGTACTTC.

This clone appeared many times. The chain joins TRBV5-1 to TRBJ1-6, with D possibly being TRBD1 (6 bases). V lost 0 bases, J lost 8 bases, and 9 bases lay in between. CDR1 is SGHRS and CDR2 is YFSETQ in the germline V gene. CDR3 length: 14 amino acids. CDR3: CASSLGTEDSPLHF. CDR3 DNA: TGCGCCAGCAGCTTGGGGACAGAGGATTCACCCCTCCACTTT.

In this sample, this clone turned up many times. The CDR3, as DNA: TGCGCCAGCAGCCTGCGGGCGAAGAACACTGAAGCTTTCTTT. This translates into CASSLRAKNTEAFF. J is TRBJ1-1 and V is TRBV5-1; no firm D call. V lost 4 bases to trimming and J lost 1 base, with 11 bases between them. This CDR3 is 14 amino acids long. Germline V lookup: CDR1 SGHRS, CDR2 YFSETQ.

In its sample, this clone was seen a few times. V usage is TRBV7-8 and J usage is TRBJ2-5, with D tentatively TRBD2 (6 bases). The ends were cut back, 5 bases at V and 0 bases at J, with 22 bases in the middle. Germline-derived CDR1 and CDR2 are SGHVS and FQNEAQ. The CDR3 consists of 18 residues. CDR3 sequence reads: CASSLRVTSGHYQETQYF. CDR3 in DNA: TGTGCCAGCAGCCTAAGGGTCACCAGCGGGCACTACCAAGAGACCCAGTACTTC.

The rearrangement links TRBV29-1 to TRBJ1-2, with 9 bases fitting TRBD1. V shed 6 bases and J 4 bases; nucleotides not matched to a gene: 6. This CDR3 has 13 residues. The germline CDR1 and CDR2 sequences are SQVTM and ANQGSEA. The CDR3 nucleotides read TGCAGCGTAACAGGGGGCGTTGGCTATGGCTACACCTTC. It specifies CSVTGGVGYGYTF.

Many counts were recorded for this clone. The CDR3 spells CASSYGGRGYNSPLHF. The CDR3 bases are TGTGCCAGCAGTTACGGGGGGAGAGGATATAATTCACCCCTCCACTTT. V is TRBV6-5 and J is TRBJ1-6; D possibly corresponds to TRBD1 (5 bases). The V and J ends lost 2 bases and 4 bases respectively, with 12 bases between them. The germline gives CDR1 MNHEY, CDR2 SVGAGI. The CDR3 extends over 16 amino acids.